This T cell receptor beta chain stems from a study of T cells after posttransplantation cyclophosphamide. TCRdb's copy holds only in-frame clones and misses some; the assay was immunoSEQ multiplex PCR. The sample shows 45,000 to 55,000 clones, none of them appearing just once. This clone has a count of ten or more. Antigen: not known. The related graft donor's blood sample was taken on the day of bone marrow donation. The length of the CDR3 is 15 residues. Trimming took off 3 bases at V and 4 bases at J, with 13 bases between the two ends. Germline assignment: CDR1 MNHNS and CDR2 SASEGT. Study-level findings and limits: Later post-transplant blood repertoires were often dominated by donor CD8+ memory clones. Recipient CMV seropositivity and CMV reactivation strongly tracked TRB clonality.

Sequenced input: PBMCs. V gene TRBV6-1 combines with J gene TRBJ2-1, with D perhaps TRBD2 (6 bases). The TCR comes from a man in his forties in good health, CMV-negative, and a related stem cell transplant donor. Here the CDR3 DNA reads TGTGCCAGCAGTGAGGCGGGACGGCTATACAATGAGCAGTTCTTC. Its translation is CASSEAGRLYNEQFF.